This entry is about one T cell receptor (beta chain). Generated by immunoSEQ multiplex PCR, the TCRdb table keeps only in-frame clones and is missing some. This table has some 68,000 clones, 93% appearing once. Per germline, CDR1 GTSNPN and CDR2 SVGIG (reference sequence). The CDR3 runs 15 residues. The V end was cut by 0 bases, the J end by 2 bases, with 11 bases between. The specimen was PBMCs. This chain links TRBV30 with TRBJ1-3, with D tentatively TRBD1 (6 bases). The sequence was obtained from a man aged 35 to 55 with rheumatoid arthritis. As DNA, the CDR3 is TGTGCCTGGAGTGTACAGGGCATCACTGGAAACACCATATATTTT. This codes for CAWSVQGITGNTIYF.